This T cell receptor beta chain was recovered during a study of CD8+CD57+ T cells in acquired aplastic anemia. Findings of the study overall: Approximately 27 CD8+ CDR3 sequences occurred in both the patients and the controls.

Genomic DNA served as template for TCR beta VDJ and CDR3 profiling. TCRdb reprocessed the reads with MiXCR, giving one entry per CDR3 protein. The table includes approximately 80,000 distinct CDR3 sequences, 55% to 75% detected once. An expansion of CD8+CD57+ cells by flow cytometry had been shown in patients chosen for sequencing. At blood sampling, none of the patients had yet received therapy. Note on this clonotype: Its antigen is not known.

The sequenced sample consisted of sorted CD4+, CD8+, or CD8+CD57+ T cells (not recorded which) from PBMCs. The receptor was derived from a human donor with aplastic anemia.

CDR3 sequence (DNA): TGTGCCAGCAGCCCCGTTGGGGGAAGGGAGCAGTACTTC. It specifies CASSPVGGREQYF. V is TRBV9 and J is TRBJ2-7; D might be TRBD1 or TRBD2, each matching 5 bases. CDR1 SGDLS and CDR2 YYNGEE come from the germline V gene. V lost 4 bases, J lost 7 bases, and 15 bases lay in between. The length of the CDR3 is 13 residues. The full variable domain, rest sourced from reference TRBV9 and TRBJ2-7, is DSGVTQTPKHLITATGQRVTLRCSPRSGDLSVYWYQQSLDQGLQFLIQYYNGEERAKGNILERFSAQQFPDLHSELNLSSLELGDSALYFCASSPVGGREQYFGPGTRLTVT.